One and the same sample provided the 16 T cell receptor beta chains below, sequenced in a study of regulatory T cells in long-lasting Graves disease. Time point specified: newly diagnosed GD, antithyroid drugs for less than 3 months. TCR sequences were obtained from RNA taken from PBMCs. The authors built TCR beta libraries using iRepertoire HTBI primers and Arm-PCR of CDR3 regions. Using its own MiXCR run on the multiplex PCR reads, TCRdb lists one record per CDR3 protein. The data show roughly 420,000 distinct CDR3 sequences, roughly 16% seen once. The source was peripheral blood mononuclear cells (PBMCs), collected at new diagnosis, from a patient treated with antithyroid drugs. The receptors derive from a female donor with Graves disease.

As to this clonotype: Possible read error: a much larger clone is one base away. Lacking the conserved final phenylalanine or tryptophan, this CDR3 likely reflects a read error. The chain links TRBV5-1 to TRBJ2-7; TRBD2 matches 13 bases. Germline V gene sequence: CDR1 SGHRS, CDR2 YFSETQ. This CDR3 spans 16 amino acids. V gave up 4 bases and J gave up 6 bases; unmatched junction bases: 10. CDR3 sequence (DNA): TGCGCCAGCAGCGACCCGGGACTAGCGGGATTCGGCGAGCAGTACCTC. Translating gives CASSDPGLAGFGEQYL.

The V gene is TRBV10-2, the J gene TRBJ2-2, with D tentatively TRBD1 or TRBD2 (5 bases each). This CDR3 is 14 amino acids long. CDR1 and CDR2 from the germline V gene are WSHSY and SAAADI. V lost 6 bases and J lost 0, with 8 bases in between. CDR3 in DNA: TGCGCCAGCAGGGGACGAGCGAACACCGGGGAGCTGTTTTTT. It encodes CASRGRANTGELFF.

For this clonotype: A much larger clone lies a single base off, so this may be a read error. The V gene is TRBV12-3 or TRBV12-4, the J gene TRBJ1-5; D is uncertain. The CDR3 is 13 amino acids. Trimming removed 6 bases from V and 7 bases from J, with 13 bases in between. The CDR3 spells CASSQISRQPQHF. The DNA of the CDR3 is TGTGCCAGCAGCCAGATCTCTAGGCAGCCCCAGCATTTT.

This clonotype was detected a few times. The rearrangement joins TRBV12-3 or TRBV12-4 to TRBJ2-7, with D unclear. V was shortened by 3 bases and J by 1 base, with 7 bases between the two germline ends. The length of the CDR3 is 13 residues. The CDR3 nucleotides are TGTGCCAGCAGTTTTCAGACGTCCTACGAGCAGTACTTC. Encoded protein: CASSFQTSYEQYF.

This clonotype was seen a few times. The V gene is TRBV7-3, the J gene TRBJ2-1, with a tentative D call TRBD2 (5 bases). Trimming cost V 0 bases and J 3 bases, with 15 bases left between them. This CDR3 contains 17 residues. CDR1 SGHTA and CDR2 FQGTGA come from the germline V gene. The CDR3 DNA follows: TGTGCCAGCAGCTTAACTGAAATCAGCGGTTACTACAATGAGCAGTTCTTC. Protein product: CASSLTEISGYYNEQFF.

This clonotype has at least ten counts. The chain employs TRBV2 and TRBJ1-6, with 7 bases aligning to TRBD1. Trimming removed 1 base from V and 10 bases from J; junction bases left unmatched: 10. The CDR3 consists of 16 residues. CDR1 is SNHLY and CDR2 is FYNNEI in the germline V gene. CDR3 residues: CASSEGLGTEGSPLHF. The CDR3 bases are TGTGCCAGCAGTGAAGGGTTGGGGACAGAGGGATCACCCCTCCACTTT.

This clonotype was seen repeatedly, ten times or more. The genes are TRBV4-3 and TRBJ1-1; maybe TRBD1 (5 bases). With 0 bases removed from V and 0 bases from J, the gap between germline ends came to 11 bases. Germline V lookup: CDR1 LGHNA, CDR2 YSLEER. The CDR3 extends over 16 amino acids. Here the CDR3 reads CASSQDYEGMNTEAFF. The CDR3 coding sequence is TGCGCCAGCAGCCAAGATTATGAGGGGATGAACACTGAAGCTTTCTTT.

A few counts support this clonotype. A clone one base away is much larger, so this may be a read error. The conserved phenylalanine or tryptophan normally closing the CDR3 is absent here, so this likely arose from a read error. The J gene is TRBJ2-1, the V gene TRBV27, with 8 nucleotides matching TRBD1. Trimming took 3 bases from V and 8 from J; bases not matched to a gene: 3. This CDR3 has 13 residues. The germline CDR1 and CDR2 sequences are MNHEY and SMNVEV (reference sequence). The CDR3 sequence: CASSLTGVHEQFL. CDR3 DNA sequence: TGTGCCAGCAGTTTGACAGGGGTTCATGAGCAGTTCCTC.

This clonotype was found many times. This chain uses TRBV5-6 with TRBJ1-2, with unresolved D. The CDR3 totals 15 residues. With 2 bases removed from V and 8 bases from J, the gap between germline ends came to 19 bases. The V gene's germline CDR1 is SGHDT and CDR2 YYEEEE. CDR3 nucleotides: TGTGCCAGCAGCTTTACGTTAGGTTATTCTGGCGGCTACACCTTC. Translated: CASSFTLGYSGGYTF.

This clonotype was found many times. The CDR3 sequence: CASSGGRGRNEKLFF. The CDR3 nucleotides are TGTGCCAGCAGCGGAGGGCGGGGAAGGAATGAAAAACTGTTTTTT. The chain is built from TRBV27 and TRBJ1-4; D gene ambiguous. Germline lookup yields CDR1 MNHEY and CDR2 SMNVEV (reference sequence). The CDR3 has 15 amino acids. V lost 6 bases to trimming and J lost 5 bases, with 16 bases between them.

The V gene is TRBV25-1, the J gene TRBJ1-1; D is ambiguous. Trimming removed 2 bases at V and 3 bases at J, with 7 bases between. The CDR3 contains 13 residues. Germline V CDR1 and CDR2: MGHDK, SYGVNS. The CDR3 bases are TGTGCCAGCAGTGAAGATGGGCACACTGAAGCTTTCTTT. Translation: CASSEDGHTEAFF.

This clonotype was seen ten or more times. V is TRBV7-3 and J is TRBJ2-5, with D possibly TRBD1 on 6 matching bases. Germline V gene lookup returns CDR1 SGHTA and CDR2 FQGTGA. The CDR3 length is 13 residues. Trimming shortened V by 4 bases and J by 2 bases, and 8 bases separated the two germline ends. The CDR3, as DNA: TGTGCCAGCAGCTCGGGACAACAAGAGACCCAGTACTTC. This encodes CASSSGQQETQYF.

The chain employs TRBV5-1 and TRBJ1-2, with 9 bases that match TRBD1. V shed 4 bases and J 9 bases; nucleotides not matched to a gene: 10. Germline V lookup: CDR1 SGHRS, CDR2 YFSETQ. The CDR3 spans 14 residues. CDR3 bases: TGCGCCAGCAGCCCTGGGACAGGGAGTCATCGCTACACCTTC. It is translated as CASSPGTGSHRYTF.

The rearrangement uses TRBV2 and TRBJ2-1, with D perhaps TRBD1 or TRBD2 (5 bases each). V was shortened by 3 bases and J by 6 bases, with 15 bases between the two germline ends. Germline-derived CDR1 and CDR2 are SNHLY and FYNNEI. The CDR3 runs to 15 residues. In nucleotides, the CDR3 is TGTGCCAGCAGTGAGGGGCGGGTCGGAGTCAATGAGCAGTTCTTC. Its protein is CASSEGRVGVNEQFF.

This clonotype was detected ten times or more. This sequence joins TRBV19 and TRBJ1-1; TRBD1 aligns across 8 bases. The J segment lost 4 bases and the V segment lost 6 bases, leaving 16 bases of the junction unmatched. Germline V gene sequence: CDR1 LNHDA, CDR2 SQIVND (reference sequence). The CDR3 has 17 residues. DNA of the CDR3: TGTGCCAGTAGCGCCTCGGGGAACAGGGGGGGGTTCACTGAAGCTTTCTTT. As protein: CASSASGNRGGFTEAFF.

About this clonotype itself: One base away lies a much larger clone, so this may be a sequencing read error. The CDR3 DNA reads as TGTGCCAGCAGCCGACAAGGGCAGAGGATGAACACTGAAGCTTTCTTT. Translation gives CASSRQGQRMNTEAFF. The V call is TRBV3-1, the J call TRBJ1-1, with D uncertain. This CDR3 has 16 residues. In germline, CDR1 is LGHDT, CDR2 YNNKEL (reference sequence). V dropped 4 bases and J dropped 0 bases, with 15 bases sitting between them.